One and the same sample provided the 18 T cell receptor beta chains below, sequenced in a study of T cell repertoires in cytomegalovirus infection. TCRdb recomputed calls from the reads with MiXCR, one row per CDR3 protein. This table holds 150,000 to 200,000 distinct CDR3 sequences, roughly 15% found once. The material sequenced was CD8+ T cells from PBMCs. The receptors derive from a human donor in good health (CMV status not recorded). Some clones in this sample may be carry-over from other donors' samples.

V and J are TRBV7-3 and TRBJ2-3, with 9 bases that match TRBD1. CDR3 size: 15 residues. The J segment lost 0 bases and the V segment lost 6 bases, leaving 4 bases of the junction unmatched. Germline CDR1 and CDR2: SGHTA and FQGTGA. DNA of the CDR3: TGTGCCAGCAGAGCCGGGACAGGGAGCACAGATACGCAGTATTTT. It encodes CASRAGTGSTDTQYF.

J is TRBJ2-5 and V is TRBV7-9; TRBD1 is a possible D gene (5 bases). Between the trimmed V and J ends, which lost 3 bases and 2 bases, there was a span of 13 bases. Germline values: CDR1 SEHNR, CDR2 FQNEAQ (reference sequence). This CDR3 contains 15 residues. The CDR3 sequence: CASSFLQAKQETQYF. CDR3 DNA sequence: TGTGCCAGCAGCTTCTTACAGGCCAAGCAAGAGACCCAGTACTTC.

A note on this clonotype: A much larger clone differs from this one at a single base, so this may be a read error. The V gene is TRBV4-3, the J gene TRBJ2-7, with D possibly matching TRBD1 (6 bases). The V gene lost 1 base and the J gene lost 3 bases, with 7 bases spanning the gap. Germline CDR1 reads LGHNA; CDR2 reads YSLEER. The CDR3 loop spans 13 amino acids. The CDR3 sequence is CASSQARGYEQYF. DNA of the CDR3: TGCGCCAGCAGCCAAGCCAGGGGCTACGAGCAGTACTTC.

This clonotype appeared a few times. The chain links TRBV6-5 to TRBJ1-1, with a possible D match to TRBD1 (5 bases). CDR3 length: 16 amino acids. V lost 2 bases and J lost 0, with 13 bases in between. Per the germline V gene, CDR1 is MNHEY and CDR2 is SVGAGI. CDR3 coding DNA: TGTGCCAGCAGTTACCTCACGACAGCCATGAACACTGAAGCTTTCTTT. Its translation: CASSYLTTAMNTEAFF.

In its sample, this clonotype was seen a few times. The chain uses TRBV20-1 and TRBJ2-1; D not resolved. CDR1 and CDR2 from the germline V gene are DFQATT and SNEGSKA (reference sequence). Trimming left V 3 bases short and J 7 bases short, with 7 bases between. CDR3 length equals 11 residues. The CDR3 DNA reads TGCAGTGCTAGGGATCTTAATGAGCAGTTCTTC. This translates into CSARDLNEQFF.

The chain combines TRBV7-2 with TRBJ2-3, with 12 bases fitting TRBD2. The CDR3 is made up of 18 amino acids. The V gene end was trimmed by 0 bases and the J gene end by 9 bases; junction bases not matched to a gene: 13. Germline lookup yields CDR1 SGHTA and CDR2 FQGNSA. CDR3 nucleotide sequence: TGTGCCAGCAGCTTAGCGAGAGATCTAGCGGGGGGGCCAGGAACGCAGTATTTT. It yields the protein CASSLARDLAGGPGTQYF.

The sample holds a few counts of this clonotype. The chain joins TRBV9 to TRBJ2-5; perhaps TRBD1 as D (6 bases). In germline, CDR1 is SGDLS, CDR2 YYNGEE. V was clipped by 3 bases and J by 2 bases, with 11 bases between them. This CDR3 is built from 14 residues. In DNA, the CDR3 is TGTGCCAGCAGCGCCTCGGGGACACAAGAGACCCAGTACTTC. Translated: CASSASGTQETQYF.

This clonotype was counted between two and nine times. The rearrangement links TRBV7-6 to TRBJ1-5, with 11 bases lining up with TRBD1. V lost 5 bases and J lost 6; bases outside the gene matches: 3. There are 14 residues in the CDR3. The V gene's germline CDR1 is SGHVS and CDR2 FNYEAQ. The CDR3 sequence is CASSSGQGAQPQHF. In nucleotides, the CDR3 is TGTGCCAGCAGCAGCGGACAGGGGGCTCAGCCCCAGCATTTT. The variable domain in full, with the rest retrieved from reference TRBV7-6 and TRBJ1-5, is GAGVSQSPRYKVTKRGQDVALRCDPISGHVSLYWYRQALGQGPEFLTYFNYEAQQDKSGLPNDRFSAERPEGSISTLTIQRTEQRDSAMYRCASSSGQGAQPQHFGDGTRLSIL.

The chain combines TRBV27 with TRBJ2-5, with D unclear. The CDR3 runs to 15 residues. Trimming left V 0 bases short and J 1 base short, with 9 bases between. Per germline, CDR1 MNHEY and CDR2 SMNVEV (reference sequence). The CDR3 loop is CASSLSVQVQETQYF. The CDR3 region has the DNA TGTGCCAGCAGTTTATCGGTCCAAGTCCAAGAGACCCAGTACTTC.

This clonotype was picked up a small number of times. This chain connects TRBV6-2 or TRBV6-3 to TRBJ2-1, with D hard to call. This CDR3 is 12 amino acids long. V was pared by 7 bases and J by 3 bases, with 7 bases between. Germline V gene sequence: CDR1 MNHEY, CDR2 SVGEGT. CDR3 in DNA: TGTGCCAGCACCTCGGTCTACAATGAGCAGTTCTTC. This encodes CASTSVYNEQFF.

This clonotype was detected a few times. The V and J genes are TRBV6-2 or TRBV6-3 and TRBJ2-1; 14 positions match TRBD2. The germline V gene encodes CDR1 MNHEY and CDR2 SVGEGT. The CDR3 contains 16 residues. V dropped 5 bases and J dropped 9; count of bases not matched to a gene: 9. The CDR3 DNA is TGTGCCAGCAGTCCTGGGACTAGCGGGGGTTTCACTGAGCAGTTCTTC. Its protein product is CASSPGTSGGFTEQFF.

V and J are TRBV10-3 and TRBJ1-2, with a weak D call TRBD1 (5 bases). The ends were cut back, 8 bases at V and 5 bases at J, with 21 bases in the middle. Per the germline V gene, CDR1 is ENHRY and CDR2 is SYGVKD. This CDR3 is built from 15 residues. The CDR3, as DNA: TGTGCCATCCCTAATGACCGGGACCGGCCTTATGGCTACACCTTC. This codes for CAIPNDRDRPYGYTF.

This clonotype has more than one count but fewer than ten. This chain uses TRBV6-2 or TRBV6-3 with TRBJ2-7; maybe TRBD2 (7 bases). This CDR3 has 16 amino acids. The V end lost 0 bases, the J end lost 3 bases, and 15 bases lay between the germline ends. Germline V gene lookup returns CDR1 MNHEY and CDR2 SVGEGT. The CDR3 sequence: CASSYSIRGGDYEQYF. The CDR3 bases are TGTGCCAGCAGTTACTCGATCAGGGGAGGGGACTACGAGCAGTACTTC.

The genes are TRBV7-8 and TRBJ1-1, with D perhaps matching TRBD1 (5 bases). CDR1 is SGHVS, CDR2 FQNEAQ, per germline. The V end lost 1 base, the J end lost 0 bases, and 9 bases lay between the germline ends. The CDR3 spans 15 residues. CDR3 nucleotide sequence: TGTGCCAGCAGCTTAGTAGGGGCCATGAACACTGAAGCTTTCTTT. Protein product: CASSLVGAMNTEAFF.

This clonotype was seen ten or more times. The chain uses TRBV6-2 or TRBV6-3 and TRBJ2-6; D ambiguous. This CDR3 has 14 amino acids. Germline-derived CDR1 and CDR2 are MNHEY and SVGEGT. Trimming shortened V by 4 bases and J by 2 bases, and 6 bases separated the two germline ends. CDR3 DNA: TGTGCCAGCAGTTCCCTAGCTGGGGCCAACGTCCTGACTTTC. Protein product: CASSSLAGANVLTF.

This chain links TRBV6-2 or TRBV6-3 with TRBJ2-3, with a tentative D call TRBD2 (7 bases). The CDR3 extends over 17 amino acids. Trimming left V 0 bases short and J 5 bases short, with 18 bases between. Germline CDR1 MNHEY, CDR2 SVGEGT. The DNA of the CDR3 is TGTGCCAGCAGTTACTCGGGGGGGGCCCGCGTAGAAGATACGCAGTATTTT. This sequence encodes CASSYSGGARVEDTQYF.

The gene calls are TRBV7-6 and TRBJ2-1; TRBD2 aligns across 9 bases. After removal of 1 base from V and 4 bases from J, the junction contained 8 bases not matched to a gene. The length of the CDR3 is 17 residues. Looked up from germline, CDR1 is SGHVS and CDR2 is FNYEAQ. In DNA, the CDR3 is TGTGCCAGCAGCTTAGGAAGTAGCGGGGGAGCATACAATGAGCAGTTCTTC. Amino acids: CASSLGSSGGAYNEQFF.

This clonotype was counted between two and nine times. In DNA form, the CDR3 reads TGTGCCAGCAGTTTCGAGCGATACAATGAGCAGTTCTTC. Residues: CASSFERYNEQFF. The chain links TRBV7-6 to TRBJ2-1, with D uncertain. The V gene's germline CDR1 is SGHVS and CDR2 FNYEAQ. The CDR3 consists of 13 residues. Deletions cut 6 bases from V and 4 bases from J, with 10 bases between.